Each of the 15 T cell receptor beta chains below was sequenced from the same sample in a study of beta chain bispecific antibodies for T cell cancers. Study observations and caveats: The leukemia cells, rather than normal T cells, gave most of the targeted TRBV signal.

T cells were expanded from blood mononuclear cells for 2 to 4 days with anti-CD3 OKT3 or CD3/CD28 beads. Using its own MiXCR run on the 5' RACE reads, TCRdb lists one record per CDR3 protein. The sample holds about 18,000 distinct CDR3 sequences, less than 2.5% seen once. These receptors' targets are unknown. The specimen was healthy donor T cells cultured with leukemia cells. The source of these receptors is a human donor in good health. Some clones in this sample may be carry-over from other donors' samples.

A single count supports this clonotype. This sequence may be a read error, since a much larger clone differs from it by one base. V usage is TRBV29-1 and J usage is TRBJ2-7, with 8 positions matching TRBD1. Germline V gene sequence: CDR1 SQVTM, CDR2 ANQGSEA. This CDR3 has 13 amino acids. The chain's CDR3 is CGVEDRVSYEQYF. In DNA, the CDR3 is TGCGGCGTTGAGGACAGGGTGTCCTACGAGCAGTACTTC.

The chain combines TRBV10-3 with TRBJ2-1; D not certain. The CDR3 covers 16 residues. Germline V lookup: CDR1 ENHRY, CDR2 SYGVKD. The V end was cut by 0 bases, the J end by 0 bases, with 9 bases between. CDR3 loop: CAISESMAGSYNEQFF. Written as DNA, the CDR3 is TGTGCCATCAGTGAGTCGATGGCCGGCTCCTACAATGAGCAGTTCTTC.

CDR3 nucleotide sequence: TGTGCCAGCAGCAGGACAGGGAGGGAGCAGTACTTC. It encodes CASSRTGREQYF. This chain joins TRBV11-2 and TRBJ2-7; 8 bases align to TRBD1. Germline V gene data show CDR1 as SGHAT and CDR2 as FQNNGV. This CDR3 comprises 12 residues. V lost 5 bases and J lost 7; bases outside the gene matches: 4.

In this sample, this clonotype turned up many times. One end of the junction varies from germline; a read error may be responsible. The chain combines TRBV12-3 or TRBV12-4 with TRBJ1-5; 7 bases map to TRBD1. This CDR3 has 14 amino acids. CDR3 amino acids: CASRLGGSNQPQHF. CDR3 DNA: TGTGCCAGCAGGTTAGGGGGCAGCAATCAGCCCCAGCATTTT.

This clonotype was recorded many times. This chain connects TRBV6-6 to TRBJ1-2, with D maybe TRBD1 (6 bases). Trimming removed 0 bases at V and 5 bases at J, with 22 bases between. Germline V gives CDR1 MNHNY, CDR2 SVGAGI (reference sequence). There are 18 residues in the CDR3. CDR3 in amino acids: CASSYSPSRQAPDYGYTF. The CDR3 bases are TGTGCCAGCAGTTACTCACCATCTCGACAGGCCCCGGATTATGGCTACACCTTC.

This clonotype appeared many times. CDR3 amino acids: CASSVSRDGNYGYTF. CDR3 in DNA: TGTGCCAGCAGCGTATCGAGGGATGGAAACTATGGCTACACCTTC. J is TRBJ1-2 and V is TRBV9, with unresolved D. Trimming pared 1 base from V and 2 bases from J, leaving 12 bases between. CDR3 size: 15 residues. Germline CDR1 SGDLS, CDR2 YYNGEE.

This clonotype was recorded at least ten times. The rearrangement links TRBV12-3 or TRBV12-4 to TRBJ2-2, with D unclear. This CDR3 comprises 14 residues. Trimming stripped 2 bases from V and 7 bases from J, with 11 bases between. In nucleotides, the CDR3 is TGTGCCAGCAGTTTAACCCAGCAGGTCGGGGAGCTGTTTTTT. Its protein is CASSLTQQVGELFF.

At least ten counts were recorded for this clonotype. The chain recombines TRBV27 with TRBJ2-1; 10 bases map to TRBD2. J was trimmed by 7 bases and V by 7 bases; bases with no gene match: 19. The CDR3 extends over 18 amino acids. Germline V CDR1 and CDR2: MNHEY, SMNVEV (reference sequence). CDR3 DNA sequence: TGTGCCAGCATTCCTTATTCTCCAAGCGGGGGGGCGGGAAATGAGCAGTTCTTC. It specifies CASIPYSPSGGAGNEQFF.

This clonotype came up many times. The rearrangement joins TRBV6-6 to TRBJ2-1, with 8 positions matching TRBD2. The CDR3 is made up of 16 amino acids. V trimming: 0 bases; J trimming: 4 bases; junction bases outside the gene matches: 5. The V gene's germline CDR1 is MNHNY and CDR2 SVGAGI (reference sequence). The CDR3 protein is CASSYSWASGYNEQFF. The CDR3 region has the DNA TGTGCCAGCAGTTACTCGTGGGCTAGCGGGTACAATGAGCAGTTCTTC.

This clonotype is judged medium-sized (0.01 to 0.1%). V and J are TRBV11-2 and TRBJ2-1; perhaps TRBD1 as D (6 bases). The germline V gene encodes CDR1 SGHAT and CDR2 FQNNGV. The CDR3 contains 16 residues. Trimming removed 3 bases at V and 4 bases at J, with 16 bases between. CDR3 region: CASSFVGHRNYNEQFF. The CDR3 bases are TGTGCCAGCAGCTTCGTGGGACACCGCAATTACAATGAGCAGTTCTTC.

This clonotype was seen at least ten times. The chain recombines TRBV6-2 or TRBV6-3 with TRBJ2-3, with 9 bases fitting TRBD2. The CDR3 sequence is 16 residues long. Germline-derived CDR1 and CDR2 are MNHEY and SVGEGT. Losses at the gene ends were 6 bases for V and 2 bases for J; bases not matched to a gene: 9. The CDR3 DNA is TGTGCCAGCAGCTCAGCGGGGGGTACCTCCACAGATACGCAGTATTTT. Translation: CASSSAGGTSTDTQYF.

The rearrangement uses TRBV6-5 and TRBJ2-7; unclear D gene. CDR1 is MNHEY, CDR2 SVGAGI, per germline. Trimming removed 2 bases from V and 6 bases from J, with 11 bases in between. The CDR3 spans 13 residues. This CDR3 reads CASSYSRNSEQYF. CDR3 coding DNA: TGTGCCAGCAGTTACAGTCGCAACAGCGAGCAGTACTTC.

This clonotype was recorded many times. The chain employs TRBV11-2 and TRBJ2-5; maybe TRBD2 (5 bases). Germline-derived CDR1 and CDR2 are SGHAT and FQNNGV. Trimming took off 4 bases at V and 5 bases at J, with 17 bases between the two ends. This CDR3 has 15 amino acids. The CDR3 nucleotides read TGTGCCAGCAGCTCGGACTGGGCTCTGGGGGAGACCCAGTACTTC. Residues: CASSSDWALGETQYF.

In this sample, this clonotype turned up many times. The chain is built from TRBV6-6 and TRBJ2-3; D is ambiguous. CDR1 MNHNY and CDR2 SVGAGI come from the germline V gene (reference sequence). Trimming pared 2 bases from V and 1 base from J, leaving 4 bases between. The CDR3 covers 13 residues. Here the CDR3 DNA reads TGTGCCAGCAGTTACCTACGCACAGATACGCAGTATTTT. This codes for CASSYLRTDTQYF.

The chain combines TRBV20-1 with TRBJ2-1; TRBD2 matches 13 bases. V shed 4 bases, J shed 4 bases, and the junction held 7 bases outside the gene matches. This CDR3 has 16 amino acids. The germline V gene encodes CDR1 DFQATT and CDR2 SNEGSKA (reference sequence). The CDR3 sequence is CSAKSTGLAGYNEQFF. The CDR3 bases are TGCAGTGCTAAAAGTACGGGACTAGCGGGGTACAATGAGCAGTTCTTC.